A selection of T cell receptor beta chains follows, all from one sample in a study of shared clonotypes between healthy human individuals. Libraries were prepared by immunoSEQ multiplex PCR; TCRdb keeps only in-frame clonotypes and omits some of them. The data hold about 2.4 million clones, with 80% to 95% observed a single time. Sequenced material: naive CD4+ T cells from PBMCs. The receptor source for this set is a man aged 18 to 35 in good health. Some clones in this sample may be carry-over from other donors' samples. CDR3s include the opening cysteine and the closing phenylalanine or tryptophan. Fields, in order: J gene, D gene, CDR3 length, clone size, V gene, CDR3 DNA, CDR3 protein. D genes are given only for firm matches. Expanded clones get a size class; other rows say once, few or many, or leave the size out.

TRBJ1-2	NA	14	NA	TRBV7-3	TGTGCCAGCAGCTTAAATCGGGCCCCCGATGGCTACACCTTC	CASSLNRAPDGYTF
TRBJ2-7	TRBD1	15	NA	TRBV4-3	TGCGCCAGCAGCCCTACCGGGACAGGGGCTGGCGAGCAGTACTTC	CASSPTGTGAGEQYF
TRBJ2-7	NA	12	NA	TRBV19	TGTGCCAGTAGTATTCTCGAGGGCGAGCAGTACTTC	CASSILEGEQYF
TRBJ1-2	TRBD1	15	NA	TRBV19	TGTGCCAGTAGTATCTCGACAGGGGGTCGGTATGGCTACACCTTC	CASSISTGGRYGYTF
TRBJ2-3	TRBD1	14	NA	TRBV6-6	TGTGCCACTCGGGACAGATATAGCACAGATACGCAGTATTTT	CATRDRYSTDTQYF
TRBJ2-5	NA	11	NA	TRBV7-9	TGTGCCAGCAGCTTTACTGAGACCCAGTACTTC	CASSFTETQYF
TRBJ1-5	TRBD1	16	once	TRBV28	TGTGCCAGCCGCGATTCCGGGACAGGACTCAATCAGCCCCAGCATTTT	CASRDSGTGLNQPQHF
TRBJ2-3	NA	15	NA	TRBV2	TGTGCCAGCAGCGTTCTAAGGCTAGAAACAGATACGCAGTATTTT	CASSVLRLETDTQYF
TRBJ2-1	TRBD2	17	once	TRBV7-3	TGTGCCAGCAGCATGCAGGGACTAGCGGGAGGCTACAATGAGCAGTTCTTC	CASSMQGLAGGYNEQFF
TRBJ1-2	TRBD1	13	NA	TRBV5-6	TGTGCCAGCAGCTTGGACAGGGGGGATGGCTACACCTTC	CASSLDRGDGYTF
TRBJ2-3	TRBD2	16	NA	TRBV11-1	TGTGCCAGCAGCTTAGTAGCGGGAGGTGACACAGATACGCAGTATTTT	CASSLVAGGDTDTQYF
TRBJ1-2	NA	16	NA	TRBV21-1	TGTGCCAGCACCTCACTACAGACAGGGGACGGCTATGGCTACACCTTC	CASTSLQTGDGYGYTF
TRBJ2-1	NA	15	NA	TRBV28	TGTGCCAGCAGTTGGGGGGCCCTCTCCTACAATGAGCAGTTCTTC	CASSWGALSYNEQFF
TRBJ1-1	TRBD1	14	few	TRBV5-1	TGCGCCAGCAGCTTGGGGGACAGTTACTCTGAAGCTTTCTTT	CASSLGDSYSEAFF
TRBJ2-7	TRBD1	15	NA	TRBV5-4	TGTGCCAGCAGCCGGAGACAGGGGTTCGCCTACGAGCAGTACTTC	CASSRRQGFAYEQYF
TRBJ1-1	NA	13	NA	TRBV18	TGTGCCAGCTCACCAACGGGAGTCACTGAAGCTTTCTTT	CASSPTGVTEAFF
TRBJ2-7	NA	14	NA	TRBV11-1	TGTGCCAGCAGTCCGAGACTCAGCTCCTACGAGCAGTACTTC	CASSPRLSSYEQYF
TRBJ2-7	TRBD1	15	NA	TRBV7-3	TGTGCCAGCAGCTGGACACAGGGGGCTCCCTACGAGCAGTACTTC	CASSWTQGAPYEQYF
TRBJ2-7	TRBD1	17	NA	TRBV5-4	TGTGCCAGCAGCCCGAAAAGGGGCCAGGGGGCGCTGAACGAGCAGTACTTC	CASSPKRGQGALNEQYF
TRBJ2-3	TRBD2	16	NA	TRBV7-6	TGTGCCAGCAGCTTAGGGATGGGACTAGCATATGATACGCAGTATTTT	CASSLGMGLAYDTQYF
TRBJ2-7	TRBD2	13	NA	TRBV27	TGTGCCAGCAGTTTATTGGGAGGGGACGAGCAGTACTTC	CASSLLGGDEQYF
TRBJ2-3	TRBD2	17	NA	TRBV2	TGTGCCAGCAGTGAACACCATAGCGGGGCCGACACAGATACGCAGTATTTT	CASSEHHSGADTDTQYF
TRBJ2-3	TRBD2	13	NA	TRBV11-2	TGTGCCAGCAGCTTACTGGGGGGGGATACGCAGTATTTT	CASSLLGGDTQYF
TRBJ2-1	NA	18	NA	TRBV27	TGTGCCAGCAGTCCCCACGCGATCACGGGGAGCTCCTACAATGAGCAGTTCTTC	CASSPHAITGSSYNEQFF
TRBJ1-1	TRBD1	14	few	TRBV28	TGTGCCAGCAGCCGGCGGGAGGGGGCTACAGAAGCTTTCTTT	CASSRREGATEAFF
TRBJ2-7	TRBD1	12	NA	TRBV6-6	TGTGCCAGCCGACGTCGGACAGGCGAGCAGTACTTC	CASRRRTGEQYF
TRBJ1-1	NA	16	NA	TRBV12-5	TGTGCTAGTGGTTTGGTGGTCTCCAGGGATGTCACTGAAGCTTTCTTT	CASGLVVSRDVTEAFF
TRBJ1-3	NA	19	NA	TRBV21-1	TGTGCCAGCAGCAAAGATACCCCGGGCAAAAGGCCCTCTGGAAACACCATATATTTT	CASSKDTPGKRPSGNTIYF